Listed below are T cell receptor beta chains from one sample, sequenced in a study of blood T cell repertoires in COVID-19. Sequenced by immunoSEQ multiplex PCR; TCRdb stores in-frame clones only, minus some. Of about 150,000 clones listed, 88% are singletons. Sequencing was carried out using peripheral blood. These receptor sequences come from a woman in her 70s with acute or convalescent COVID-19. The CDR3 runs from the conserved cysteine through the conserved F or W. Fields, in order: D gene, V gene, clone size, J gene, CDR3 DNA, CDR3 protein. A D gene is named only where the DNA matches it firmly. Size tells how often a clone was seen (once, few, many) or the class of an expanded clone, and some rows leave it out.

.	TRBV6-4	.	TRBJ1-1	TGTGCCAGCAGTGACTCAGCAGGGCGCACTGAAGCTTTCTTT	CASSDSAGRTEAFF
.	TRBV3-1/TRBV3-2	.	TRBJ2-1	TGTGCCAGCAGCCATCTATATGAGCAGTTCTTC	CASSHLYEQFF
TRBD1	TRBV24-1	.	TRBJ1-2	TGTGCCACCAGTGATTATACTAAGGCCGGGACAGGCTATGGCTACACCTTC	CATSDYTKAGTGYGYTF
TRBD2	TRBV27	.	TRBJ2-3	TGTGCCAGCAGTTTCGGGGGGGGCGAAGCAAATACGCAGTATTTT	CASSFGGGEANTQYF
.	TRBV27	.	TRBJ1-6	TGTGCCAGCAGTTTTTATAAGGGGATGGGGTCGAGCTCCTATAATTCACCCCTCCACTTT	CASSFYKGMGSSSYNSPLHF
.	TRBV7-3	.	TRBJ1-1	TGTGCCAGCAGCTTATCTTCAGGGGTTAACACTGAAGCTTTCTTT	CASSLSSGVNTEAFF
.	TRBV5-1	.	TRBJ2-7	TGCGCCAGCAGTTCTGGGCCGGGGACCTACGAGCAGTACTTC	CASSSGPGTYEQYF
TRBD1	TRBV12-3/TRBV12-4	.	TRBJ2-5	TGTGCCAGCAGAAACACAGGGGGCGAGACCCAGTACTTC	CASRNTGGETQYF
TRBD1	TRBV2	.	TRBJ2-5	TGTGCCAGCAGTCCAGTTGACAGGGGCCGAGTACCGGGGGAGACCCAGTACTTC	CASSPVDRGRVPGETQYF
TRBD1	TRBV27	once	TRBJ1-1	TGTGCCAGCAGTCGGGGACAGGGCCGGACTGAAGCTTTCTTT	CASSRGQGRTEAFF
.	TRBV11-2	.	TRBJ1-5	TGTGCCAGCAGCTTAGATCGGGGTCAGCCCCAGCATTTT	CASSLDRGQPQHF
TRBD1	TRBV3-1/TRBV3-2	.	TRBJ1-6	TGTGCCAGCAGCCGCTATGGACAGGGGCCCGCCTATAATTCACCCCTCCACTTT	CASSRYGQGPAYNSPLHF
.	TRBV5-1	once	TRBJ2-6	TGCGCCAGCAGCTTGACAGCCGGCGAATCTGGGGCCAACGTCCTGACTTTC	CASSLTAGESGANVLTF
TRBD2	TRBV19	.	TRBJ2-3	TGTGCCAGTAGTATCTCCCCCCTAGCGGGGGGGCCATCAGATTTT	CASSISPLAGGPSDF
TRBD2	TRBV9	.	TRBJ2-5	TGTGCCCCCAGCGTAAGGGGGAGCGGGGGGGCCCAAGAGACCCAGTACTTC	CAPSVRGSGGAQETQYF
TRBD1	TRBV7-8	.	TRBJ1-5	TGTGCCAGCAGCACGTCGGGACAGGGCCAGCCCCAGCATTTT	CASSTSGQGQPQHF
.	TRBV27	.	TRBJ2-7	TGTGCCAGCAGTTTCCGGACGGGAACCTACGAGCAGTACTTC	CASSFRTGTYEQYF
.	TRBV6-6	few	TRBJ1-5	TGTGCCACCGCGTCTATCGGGAGGGCAAAGCCCCAGCATTTT	CATASIGRAKPQHF
.	TRBV5-1	.	TRBJ2-5	TGCGCCAGCAGCCGTGAGGGAGAGACCCAGTACTTC	CASSREGETQYF
.	TRBV4-3	.	TRBJ1-1	TGCGCCAGCAGCCAAGATCTGGAGCAAATGAACACTGAAGCTTTCTTT	CASSQDLEQMNTEAFF
TRBD2	TRBV7-8	few	TRBJ2-7	TGTGCCAGCAGCGCTCTAGCGGGGGGTATCTCCTACGAGCAGTACTTC	CASSALAGGISYEQYF
TRBD1	TRBV10-3	.	TRBJ2-2	TGTGCCATCAGTCCAGGGGGAAACACCGGGGAGCTGTTTTTT	CAISPGGNTGELFF
.	TRBV7-2	few	TRBJ2-5	TGTGCCAGCAGCTCCCCTTCGACAGGGAGGGAGACCCAGTACTTC	CASSSPSTGRETQYF
.	TRBV2	.	TRBJ1-2	TGTGCCAGCAGAGGAGACAGTCCTGGCTACACCTTC	CASRGDSPGYTF
.	TRBV7-2	.	TRBJ2-2	TGTGCCAGCAGCTTAATGGGGCGGACCGGGGAGCTGTTTTTT	CASSLMGRTGELFF
TRBD1	TRBV4-3	.	TRBJ1-1	TGCGCCAGCAGCCAAGATGGGCAGGGGGCTGAAGCTTTCTTT	CASSQDGQGAEAFF
TRBD2	TRBV30	.	TRBJ2-5	TGTGCCTGGAGTGTACTAGCGGGGCTTGGGGAGACCCAGTACTTC	CAWSVLAGLGETQYF
.	TRBV27	.	TRBJ2-6	TGTGCCAGCAGGCGGGGACAGACATCTTTCTCTGGGGCCAACGTCCTGACTTTC	CASRRGQTSFSGANVLTF
.	TRBV6-1	.	TRBJ2-2	TGTGCCAGCAGTGAAATGAGGATTTCGAACACCGGGGAGCTGTTTTTT	CASSEMRISNTGELFF
.	TRBV4-3	.	TRBJ1-1	TGCGCCAGCAGCCCGAAGCAGGGAAGGACTGAAGCTTTCTTT	CASSPKQGRTEAFF
TRBD1	TRBV4-1	.	TRBJ1-2	TGCGCCAGCAGCCAAGAACAGGGGGCAATATATGGCTACACCTTC	CASSQEQGAIYGYTF
.	TRBV30	.	TRBJ1-4	TGTGCCCGAGGGAGGGCGGGTGAAAAACTGTTTTTT	CARGRAGEKLFF
.	TRBV7-2	.	TRBJ1-2	TGTGCCAGCAGCGCCCAAGCGGGGCCAGTTTATGGCTACACCTTC	CASSAQAGPVYGYTF
.	TRBV28	.	TRBJ1-5	TGTGCCAGCAGTCCCGTGAGGGTTAACAATCAGCCCCAGCATTTT	CASSPVRVNNQPQHF
TRBD1	TRBV6-4	.	TRBJ1-1	TGTGCCAGCAGTGACACCGGACAGGGTAACACTGAAGCTTTCTTT	CASSDTGQGNTEAFF
.	TRBV15	.	TRBJ1-4	TGTGCCACCAGCAGAGGGAAGACAGGCAATAATGAAAAACTGTTTTTT	CATSRGKTGNNEKLFF
TRBD1	TRBV3-1/TRBV3-2	.	TRBJ2-4	TGTGCCAGCAGCCAAATGAGGGGGCGGGCCAAAAACATTCAGTACTTC	CASSQMRGRAKNIQYF
.	TRBV18	.	TRBJ2-7	TGTGCCAGCTCACCACCGTCGGAGGGTCGCTACGAGCAGTACTTC	CASSPPSEGRYEQYF
TRBD1	TRBV7-2	.	TRBJ1-2	TGTGCCAGCAGCTTAGCGTCTGGACAGGGGGACTATGGCTACACCTTC	CASSLASGQGDYGYTF
TRBD2	TRBV7-9	once	TRBJ2-5	TGTGCCAGCAGCTTATTCCGCGGGGGGCGGGGGGAGACCCAGTACTTC	CASSLFRGGRGETQYF